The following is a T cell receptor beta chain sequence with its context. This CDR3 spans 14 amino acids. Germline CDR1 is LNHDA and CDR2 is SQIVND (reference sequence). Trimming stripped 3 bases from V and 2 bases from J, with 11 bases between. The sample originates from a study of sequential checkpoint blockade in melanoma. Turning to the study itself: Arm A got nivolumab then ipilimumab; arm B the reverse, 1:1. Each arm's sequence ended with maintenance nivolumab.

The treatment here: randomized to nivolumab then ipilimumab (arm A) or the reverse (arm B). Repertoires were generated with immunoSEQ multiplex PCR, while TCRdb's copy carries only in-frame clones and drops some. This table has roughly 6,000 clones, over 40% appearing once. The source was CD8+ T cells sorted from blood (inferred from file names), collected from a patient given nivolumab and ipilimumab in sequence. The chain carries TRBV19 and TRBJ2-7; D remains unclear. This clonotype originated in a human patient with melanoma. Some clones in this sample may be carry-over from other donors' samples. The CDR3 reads CASSIELRAYEQYF. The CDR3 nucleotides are TGTGCCAGTAGTATTGAGCTTCGGGCCTACGAGCAGTACTTC.